This entry is about one T cell receptor beta chain. The data stem from a study of cytomegalovirus exposure and HLA in healthy donors. Sequencing was performed with immunoSEQ multiplex PCR; in TCRdb, only in-frame clones are kept and a portion is missing. The sample holds about 150,000 clones, 85% to 90% seen once. Germline-derived CDR1 and CDR2 are LNHDA and SQIVND (reference sequence). There are 14 residues in the CDR3. With 6 bases clipped from V and 7 bases from J, the junction kept 8 bases outside the gene matches. The TCR was taken from a woman between 18 and 29 years old in good health and CMV-seropositive. The chain couples TRBV19 to TRBJ2-7, with 11 positions matching TRBD2. The sequenced material came from PBMCs. CDR3 DNA: TGTGCCAGTAGCAATCTAGCGGGAGGCGGGGAGCAGTACTTC. It translates to CASSNLAGGGEQYF.